Below, 5 T cell receptor beta chains from the same sample are listed, as sequenced in a study of T cells in Graves' hyperthyroidism and ophthalmopathy. RNA transcripts gave rise to amplified TCR beta CDR3 regions. Primed by the HTBI set, a first-round RT-PCR was run on the TCR CDR3. TCRdb ran MiXCR on the multiplex PCR reads and lists one entry per CDR3 protein. The table includes some 490,000 distinct CDR3 sequences, 22% detected once. Sequencing was done on a sample of blood. The receptors were sampled from a woman aged 70 to 79 with Graves' ophthalmopathy.

Only a few counts were recorded for this clonotype. The J gene is TRBJ2-1, the V gene TRBV20-1; TRBD2 agrees at 8 bases. V gave up 6 bases and J gave up 8 bases; unmatched junction bases: 15. The CDR3 runs 15 residues. Per germline, CDR1 DFQATT and CDR2 SNEGSKA (reference sequence). As DNA, the CDR3 is TGCAGTGCCGGAGACCCTACTAGCGGTGGGGATGAGCAGTTCTTC. Translating it yields CSAGDPTSGGDEQFF.

The chain's CDR3 is CASSEPGTGNQPQHF. The DNA of the CDR3 is TGTGCCAGTAGTGAACCGGGAACAGGTAATCAGCCCCAGCATTTT. The chain carries TRBV19 and TRBJ1-5; maybe TRBD1 (5 bases). The length of the CDR3 is 15 residues. Germline loops: CDR1 LNHDA, CDR2 SQIVND (reference sequence). V shed 5 bases and J shed 4 bases, with 15 bases lying between them. Using reference TRBV19 and TRBJ1-5 for the parts outside the CDR3, the full variable domain is DGGITQSPKYLFRKEGQNVTLSCEQNLNHDAMYWYRQDPGQGLRLIYYSQIVNDFQKGDIAEGYSVSREKKESFPLTVTSAQKNPTAFYLCASSEPGTGNQPQHFGDGTRLSIL.

This clonotype was observed a few times. V gene TRBV12-3 or TRBV12-4 combines with J gene TRBJ2-7; maybe TRBD2 (7 bases). The V gene lost 5 bases and the J gene lost 2 bases, with 13 bases spanning the gap. There are 14 residues in the CDR3. The DNA of the CDR3 is TGTGCCAGCAGTATACGGGGGGACACCTACGAGCAGTACTTC. Protein sequence: CASSIRGDTYEQYF.

This clonotype has more than one count but fewer than ten. The chain has TRBV24-1 and TRBJ2-6; D uncertain. This CDR3 contains 14 residues. Germline CDR1 and CDR2: KGHDR and SFDVKD. Trimming took 7 bases from V and 1 from J, leaving 7 bases between them. CDR3 in amino acids: CATSPGSGANVLTF. Here the CDR3 DNA reads TGTGCCACCAGCCCTGGTTCTGGGGCCAACGTCCTGACTTTC.

The rearrangement uses TRBV6-1 and TRBJ2-7; the D gene could be TRBD1 or TRBD2 (5 bases each). The CDR3 runs 11 residues. Deletions cut 7 bases from V and 4 bases from J, with 8 bases between. Germline CDR1 and CDR2: MNHNS and SASEGT. CDR3 in DNA: TGTGCCAGCACCGAGGGGTACGAGCAGTACTTC. Protein: CASTEGYEQYF.